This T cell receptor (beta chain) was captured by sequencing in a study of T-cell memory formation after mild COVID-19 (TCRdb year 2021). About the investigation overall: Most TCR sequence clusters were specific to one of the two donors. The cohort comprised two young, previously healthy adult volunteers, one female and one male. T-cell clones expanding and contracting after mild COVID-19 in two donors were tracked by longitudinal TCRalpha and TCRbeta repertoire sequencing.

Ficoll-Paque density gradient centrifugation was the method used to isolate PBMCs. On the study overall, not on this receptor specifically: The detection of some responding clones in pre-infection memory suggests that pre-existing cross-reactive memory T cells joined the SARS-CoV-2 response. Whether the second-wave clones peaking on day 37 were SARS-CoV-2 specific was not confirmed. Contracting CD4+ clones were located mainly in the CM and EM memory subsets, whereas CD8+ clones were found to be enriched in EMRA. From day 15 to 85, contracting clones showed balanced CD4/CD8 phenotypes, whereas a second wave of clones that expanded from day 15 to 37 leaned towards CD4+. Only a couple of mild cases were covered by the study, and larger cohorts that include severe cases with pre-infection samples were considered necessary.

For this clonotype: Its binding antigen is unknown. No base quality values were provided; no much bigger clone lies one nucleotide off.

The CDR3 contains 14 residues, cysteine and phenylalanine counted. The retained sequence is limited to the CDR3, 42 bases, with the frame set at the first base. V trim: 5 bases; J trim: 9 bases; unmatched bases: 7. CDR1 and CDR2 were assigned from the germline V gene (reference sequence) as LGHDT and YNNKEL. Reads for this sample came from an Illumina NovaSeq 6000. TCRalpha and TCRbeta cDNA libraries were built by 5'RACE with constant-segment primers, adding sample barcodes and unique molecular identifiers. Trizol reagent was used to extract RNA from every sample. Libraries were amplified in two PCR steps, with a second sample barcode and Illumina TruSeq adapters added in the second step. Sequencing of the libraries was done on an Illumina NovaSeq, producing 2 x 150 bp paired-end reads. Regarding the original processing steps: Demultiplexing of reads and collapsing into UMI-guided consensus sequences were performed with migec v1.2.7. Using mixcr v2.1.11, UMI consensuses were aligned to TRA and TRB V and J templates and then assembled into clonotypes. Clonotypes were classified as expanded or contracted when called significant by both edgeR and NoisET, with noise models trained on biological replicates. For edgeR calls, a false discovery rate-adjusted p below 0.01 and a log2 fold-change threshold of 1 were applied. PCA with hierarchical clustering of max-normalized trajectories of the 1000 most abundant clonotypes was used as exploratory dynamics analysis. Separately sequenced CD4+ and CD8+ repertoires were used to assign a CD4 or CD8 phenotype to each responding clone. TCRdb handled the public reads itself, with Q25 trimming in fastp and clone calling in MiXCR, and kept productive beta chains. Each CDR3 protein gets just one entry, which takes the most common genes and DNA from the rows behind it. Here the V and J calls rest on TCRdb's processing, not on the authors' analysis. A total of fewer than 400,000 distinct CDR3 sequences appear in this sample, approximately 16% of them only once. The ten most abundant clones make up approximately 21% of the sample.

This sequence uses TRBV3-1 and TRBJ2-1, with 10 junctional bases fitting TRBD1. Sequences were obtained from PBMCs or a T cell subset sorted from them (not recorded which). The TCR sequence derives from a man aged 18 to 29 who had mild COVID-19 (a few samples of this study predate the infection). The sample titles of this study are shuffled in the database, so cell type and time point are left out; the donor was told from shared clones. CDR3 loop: CASSASDRGREQFF. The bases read TGTGCCAGCAGCGCCTCAGACAGGGGGCGTGAGCAGTTCTTC.